This T cell receptor (beta chain) was identified in a study of response to subunit inactivated influenza vaccine (dated by TCRdb to the late 2010s). Background for the entire study: Deep quantitative T cell receptor repertoire profiling was used in the study to track responses to a trivalent subunit inactivated influenza vaccine. Broader findings and caveats from the paper: The authors suggested that each seasonal influenza vaccination may recruit only a limited number of new T cells.

The library was obtained by RT-PCR. The instrument was an Illumina HiSeq 2500. TCRdb applied fastp at Q25 and MiXCR to the public reads, then kept only in-frame beta chains. Each CDR3 protein gets just one entry, which takes the most common genes and DNA from the rows behind it. The sample data list hundreds of thousands of distinct CDR3 sequences, and about 15% of these were observed just once. The ten largest clones add up to 6% to 8% of the sample. Measured from the cysteine to the phenylalanine, the CDR3 is 15 residues long. Of all the DNA, just the CDR3 is kept, 45 bases in frame from base 1. The germline V and J ends show losses of 6 bases and 2 bases respectively, and no gene match explains 6 bases of the junction. The germline V gene yields MNHEY for CDR1 and SVGEGT for CDR2. In its sample, this clonotype was seen a few times. It has no known antigen specificity. Base qualities are not provided; no much larger clone lies one nucleotide away.

Specimen: PBMCs from blood, collected about 14 days before vaccination. The receptor was derived from a man in his forties or fifties who received an inactivated influenza vaccine. Donor details come from another sample of the same person, matched by shared clones. The chain employs TRBV6-2 or TRBV6-3 and TRBJ2-2, with 7 bases aligning to TRBD1. The CDR3 sequence is CASSPTGINTGELFF. The sequenced DNA is TGTGCCAGCAGCCCGACAGGGATTAACACCGGGGAGCTGTTTTTT.